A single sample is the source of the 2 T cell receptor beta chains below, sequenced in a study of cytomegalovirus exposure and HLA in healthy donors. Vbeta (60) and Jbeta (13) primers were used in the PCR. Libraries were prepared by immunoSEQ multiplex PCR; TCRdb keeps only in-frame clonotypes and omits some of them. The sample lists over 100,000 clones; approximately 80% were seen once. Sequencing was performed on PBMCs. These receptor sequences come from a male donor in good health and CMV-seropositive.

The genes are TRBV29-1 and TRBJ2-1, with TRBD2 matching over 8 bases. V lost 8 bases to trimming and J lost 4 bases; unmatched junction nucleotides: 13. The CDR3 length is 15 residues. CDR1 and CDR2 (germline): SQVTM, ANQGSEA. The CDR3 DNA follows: TGCAGCTCCCGAAGTCGAGCTAGCGGGTACAATGAGCAGTTCTTC. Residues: CSSRSRASGYNEQFF.

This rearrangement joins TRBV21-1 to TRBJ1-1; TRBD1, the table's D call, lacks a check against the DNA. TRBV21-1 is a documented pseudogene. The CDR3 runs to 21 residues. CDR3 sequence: CASSQRSDRGLVGRVNTEAFF. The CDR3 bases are TGTGCCAGCAGTCAAAGGTCTGACAGGGGGCTGGTCGGTCGGGTAAACACTGAAGCTTTCTTT.